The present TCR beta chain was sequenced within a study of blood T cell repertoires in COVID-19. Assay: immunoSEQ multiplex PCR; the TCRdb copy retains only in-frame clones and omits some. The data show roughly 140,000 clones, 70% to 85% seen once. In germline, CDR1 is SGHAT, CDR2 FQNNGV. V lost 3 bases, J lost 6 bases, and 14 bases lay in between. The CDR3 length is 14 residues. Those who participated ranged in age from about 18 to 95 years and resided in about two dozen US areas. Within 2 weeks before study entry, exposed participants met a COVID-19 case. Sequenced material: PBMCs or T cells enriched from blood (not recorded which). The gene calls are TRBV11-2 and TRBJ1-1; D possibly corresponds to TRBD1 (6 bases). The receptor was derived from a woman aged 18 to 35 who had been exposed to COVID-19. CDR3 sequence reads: CASSLLQGVPEAFF. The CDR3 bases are TGTGCCAGCAGCTTGCTACAGGGAGTCCCTGAAGCTTTCTTT.